One T cell receptor (beta chain) is described in this entry. Its specificity is not known. The source of the sample is a study of T cell responses to AZD1222 COVID-19 vaccine. General study results and limits: Repertoires were obtained solely post-peak T cell response. Most donors were white British and more were female, and clonal diversity was possibly underestimated.

Measured with immunoSEQ multiplex PCR; TCRdb has only the in-frame clones, and not every one. The sample includes 120,000 or so clones, about nine tenths seen only once; the top ten take around 7.2%. V was pared by 0 bases and J by 3 bases, with 6 bases of the junction left unmatched. The CDR3 consists of 16 residues. CDR1 LGHNA and CDR2 YNFKEQ come from the germline V gene. This sequence joins TRBV4-2 and TRBJ2-7; TRBD2 matches 9 bases. The material was peripheral blood, obtained on day 0 of AZD1222 vaccination. This TCR derives from an adult in good health. CDR3 in amino acids: CASSQDQLAGFYEQYF. CDR3 DNA sequence: TGTGCCAGCAGCCAAGATCAGCTAGCGGGATTCTACGAGCAGTACTTC.